This TCR beta chain was captured in a study of OX40 agonist ivuxolimab in advanced cancers. Study details: Those enrolled were 80% to 85% male, with a mean age of around 55 years and ages from about 20 to 85.

Individuals having autoimmune disease history or systemic immunosuppression were not enrolled. The CDR3 consists of 16 residues. After removal of 4 bases from V and 7 bases from J, the junction contained 10 bases not matched to a gene. CDR1 MNHEY and CDR2 SMNVEV come from the germline V gene (reference sequence). The repertoire was sequenced with immunoSEQ multiplex PCR; TCRdb's copy has only in-frame clones and lacks some. The table includes fewer than 70,000 clones, roughly nine tenths detected once. Findings and caveats of the study: Clonal expansion was seen in CD4+ and CD8+ blood T cells by week 6 at 0.1 to 3.0 mg/kg.

With respect to this clone: What it binds is unknown.

The chain couples TRBV27 to TRBJ2-2, with 9 bases lining up with TRBD1. The sample here was CD4+ or CD8+ T cells sorted from blood, taken in a trial of the OX40 agonist ivuxolimab. The TCR sequence derives from an adult with an advanced solid tumor such as melanoma, head and neck, liver or kidney cancer. The CDR3 protein is CASSSTGQGLNGELFF. The DNA for the CDR3 is TGTGCCAGCAGTTCTACGGGACAGGGTTTAAACGGGGAGCTGTTTTTT.